This T cell receptor (beta chain) is drawn from a study of a mutant IDH1 vaccine in newly diagnosed glioma. Study in general: Vaccines were first given 4-6 weeks after radiotherapy alone, or with temozolomide cycles. Earlier care involved radiotherapy, temozolomide, or both, and the majority received both.

This CDR3 comprises 15 residues. The germline CDR1 and CDR2 sequences are SGDLS and YYNGEE. V lost 4 bases and J lost 1, with 12 bases in between. The sample's time point: week 35, safety follow-up. Doses comprised 300 ug of mutant IDH1 20-mer peptide each, plus topical imiquimod. All eight of the vaccinations patients received fell in weeks 1, 3, 5, 7, 11, 15, 19 and 23. New WHO grade 3 or 4 astrocytomas that were IDH1-mutant and ATRX-lost had been found in donors. As for this clone: The target antigen is unknown.

TCRdb's table, derived via immunoSEQ multiplex PCR, lists solely in-frame clones and lacks some. This sample has 65,000 to 85,000 clones, with approximately 86% found just once. The source of this sequence is a man younger than 40 with glioma. Here the sequenced sample was PBMCs, taken from a glioma patient whose treatment included an IDH1 peptide vaccine. The chain is built from TRBV9 and TRBJ2-1; the D gene is possibly TRBD2 (6 bases). The CDR3 nucleotides read TGTGCCAGCAGCACGGGAGATAGGTCCTACAATGAGCAGTTCTTC. Protein: CASSTGDRSYNEQFF.